Listed here are 20 T cell receptor beta chains from one sample, sequenced in a study of blood T cells in healthy people across ages. A second PCR, run for about 7 to 11 cycles, used a sample-barcoded 5' primer plus a J-beta primer mix. MiXCR, run by TCRdb on the 5' RACE reads, gives a single entry per CDR3 protein. The sample carries some 670,000 distinct CDR3 sequences, 45% to 60% recorded once. Sequenced material: blood. The receptors come from a woman older than 75 in good health.

This clonotype was detected only a few times. The genes are TRBV5-1 and TRBJ1-4; D is uncertain. The germline V gene encodes CDR1 SGHRS and CDR2 YFSETQ. The CDR3 consists of 16 residues. V dropped 1 base and J dropped 1 base, with 11 bases sitting between them. This CDR3 reads CASSLSSAGTNEKLFF. Written as DNA, the CDR3 is TGCGCCAGCAGCTTGTCGAGCGCGGGAACTAATGAAAAACTGTTTTTT.

The chain combines TRBV21-1 with TRBJ1-1. TRBV21-1 is listed as a pseudogene. The CDR3 has 13 residues. In DNA form, the CDR3 reads TGTGCCAGCAGCAGGGCTCCGAACACTGAAGCTTTCTTT. It is translated as CASSRAPNTEAFF.

The DNA for the CDR3 is TGTGCCAGCAGTTTCCTGCAGGGTGAAGGGGAGACCCAGTACTTC. Amino acids: CASSFLQGEGETQYF. This rearrangement joins TRBV28 to TRBJ2-5, with D possibly matching TRBD1 (5 bases). Germline CDR1 and CDR2: MDHEN and SYDVKM. Between the trimmed V and J ends, which lost 3 bases and 5 bases, there was a span of 16 bases. This CDR3 contains 15 residues. Variable domain in full (rest from reference TRBV28 and TRBJ2-5): DVKVTQSSRYLVKRTGEKVFLECVQDMDHENMFWYRQDPGLGLRLIYFSYDVKMKEKGDIPEGYSVSREKKERFSLILESASTNQTSMYLCASSFLQGEGETQYFGPGTRLLVL.

The table lists this clonotype with a few counts. The chain employs TRBV10-2 and TRBJ2-2; D possibly corresponds to TRBD1 (5 bases). The germline gives CDR1 WSHSY, CDR2 SAAADI. This CDR3 is built from 14 residues. The V gene lost 6 bases and the J gene lost 5 bases, with 13 bases spanning the gap. This chain's CDR3 is CASRDRSITGELFF. CDR3 coding DNA: TGCGCCAGCAGAGACAGATCAATTACCGGGGAGCTGTTTTTT.

This clonotype has ten or more counts. The chain carries TRBV20-1 and TRBJ2-4; D possibly corresponds to TRBD2 (7 bases). The V gene lost 5 bases and the J gene lost 13 bases, with 18 bases spanning the gap. This CDR3 spans 12 amino acids. Germline loops: CDR1 DFQATT, CDR2 SNEGSKA (reference sequence). In nucleotides, the CDR3 is TGCAGTGCTGGGGGGGCACGCAAGGTGCAGTACTTC. Translating gives CSAGGARKVQYF.

This clonotype has just one count. The V gene is TRBV7-2, the J gene TRBJ2-5; D gene uncertain. The closer fit of TRBJ2-7 to the DNA end suggests the J call may be wrong. Germline CDR1 reads SGHTA; CDR2 reads FQGNSA. The CDR3 sequence is 13 residues long. CDR3 in amino acids: CASSANLRREQYF. The CDR3 DNA is TGTGCCAGCAGCGCCAACCTTAGACGCGAGCAGTACTTC.

CDR3 nucleotide sequence: TGCGCCAGCAGCTGGGAAGGACTAGCCCAAGAGACCCAGTACTTC. The encoded protein is CASSWEGLAQETQYF. V is TRBV5-1 and J is TRBJ2-5; 8 bases agree with TRBD2. CDR1 and CDR2 from the germline V gene are SGHRS and YFSETQ. Unmatched junction bases numbered 5, after V lost 3 bases and J lost 1 base. The CDR3 sequence is 15 residues long.

This clonotype was picked up many times. The chain is built from TRBV7-2 and TRBJ1-2; the D is unclear. Germline V gene lookup returns CDR1 SGHTA and CDR2 FQGNSA. The CDR3 is 15 residues long. The V gene lost 3 bases and the J gene lost 4 bases, with 15 bases spanning the gap. DNA for the CDR3: TGTGCCAGCAGCTTTGGAGCGGGTCAGAGCTATGGCTACACCTTC. Protein: CASSFGAGQSYGYTF.

V usage is TRBV5-1 and J usage is TRBJ2-3, with 9 bases matching TRBD2. Germline CDR1 reads SGHRS; CDR2 reads YFSETQ. The trim removed 4 bases at V and 0 bases at J, leaving 15 bases unmatched. This CDR3 has 19 amino acids. As DNA, the CDR3 is TGCGCCAGCAGCGTGAAGCGCGGGGGGGTTGGACGTAGCACAGATACGCAGTATTTT. Amino acids: CASSVKRGGVGRSTDTQYF.

Comment on this clonotype: A much larger clone is a single base away; this may be a read error. The chain employs TRBV6-1 and TRBJ2-5; 7 bases line up with TRBD2. The V gene end was trimmed by 4 bases and the J gene end by 2 bases; junction bases not matched to a gene: 10. Germline CDR1 is MNHNS and CDR2 is SASEGT. The CDR3 sequence is 16 residues long. CDR3 sequence reads: CASSVRGGSPQETQYF. The CDR3 bases are TGTGCCAGCAGTGTCCGGGGCGGGAGCCCTCAAGAGACCCAGTACTTC.

The J gene is TRBJ2-2, the V gene TRBV5-1; no firm D call. V was cut by 4 bases and J by 5 bases, with 18 bases left in between. Germline V gene data show CDR1 as SGHRS and CDR2 as YFSETQ. The CDR3 runs to 16 residues. The CDR3 nucleotides read TGCGCCAGCAGCCTCTTGTCATACGCCCCGACCGGGGAGCTGTTTTTT. Translated, it gives CASSLLSYAPTGELFF. Complete variable domain (other parts from reference TRBV5-1 and TRBJ2-2): KAGVTQTPRYLIKTRGQQVTLSCSPISGHRSVSWYQQTPGQGLQFLFEYFSETQRNKGNFPGRFSGRQFSNSRSEMNVSTLELGDSALYLCASSLLSYAPTGELFFGEGSRLTVL.

V is TRBV2 and J is TRBJ1-5; D is unresolved. The CDR3 covers 17 residues. V dropped 4 bases and J dropped 0 bases, with 16 bases sitting between them. Germline values: CDR1 SNHLY, CDR2 FYNNEI. The CDR3 loop is CASSGADLSSSNQPQHF. DNA for the CDR3: TGTGCCAGCAGTGGGGCGGACCTCTCGAGTAGCAATCAGCCCCAGCATTTT.

This chain connects TRBV3-1 to TRBJ2-3, with a weak D call TRBD2 (5 bases). The ends were cut back, 3 bases at V and 8 bases at J, with 12 bases in the middle. Germline V gene lookup returns CDR1 LGHDT and CDR2 YNNKEL (reference sequence). The CDR3 sequence is 13 residues long. CDR3 nucleotides: TGTGCCAGCAGCCACTCCACCCGGGGTACGCAGTATTTT. Protein sequence: CASSHSTRGTQYF.

V and J are TRBV2 and TRBJ2-3; 9 bases align to TRBD2. The length of the CDR3 is 15 residues. Unmatched junction bases numbered 7, after V lost 3 bases and J lost 6 bases. Germline lookup yields CDR1 SNHLY and CDR2 FYNNEI. CDR3 protein: CASSDMASGADTQYF. The CDR3 coding sequence is TGTGCCAGCAGTGATATGGCTAGCGGGGCTGATACGCAGTATTTT.

The chain couples TRBV29-1 to TRBJ2-7; TRBD1 matches 9 bases. This CDR3 has 13 amino acids. The V gene's germline CDR1 is SQVTM and CDR2 ANQGSEA. Unmatched junction bases numbered 10, after V lost 6 bases and J lost 7 bases. CDR3: CSVRDRATQEQYF. Written as DNA, the CDR3 is TGCAGCGTCCGGGACAGGGCCACCCAGGAGCAGTACTTC.

This clonotype was detected a few times. The chain combines TRBV5-1 with TRBJ2-1; possible D gene TRBD2, 6 bases. V was shortened by 5 bases and J by 8 bases, with 17 bases between the two germline ends. Germline V gene data show CDR1 as SGHRS and CDR2 as YFSETQ. This CDR3 has 14 amino acids. This chain's CDR3 is CASSGGGLVDEQFF. DNA of the CDR3: TGCGCCAGCAGTGGAGGAGGGCTGGTAGATGAGCAGTTCTTC.

Note on this clonotype: At one boundary the junction diverges from the germline segment, which might be a read error. This chain joins TRBV25-1 and TRBJ1-2; D unresolved. This CDR3 has 14 amino acids. Germline CDR1 and CDR2: MGHDK and SYGVNS. CDR3 DNA: TGTGCCAGCAGTGAGCATGGGCCAATCTATGACTACACCTTC. It yields the protein CASSEHGPIYDYTF.

V and J are TRBV7-2 and TRBJ2-1, with 7 nucleotides matching TRBD2. CDR3 length: 17 residues. Germline assignment: CDR1 SGHTA and CDR2 FQGNSA. V gave up 4 bases and J gave up 2 bases; unmatched junction bases: 11. The CDR3 nucleotides read TGTGCCAGCAGCTCACTCCTAGCGGCTAACACCTACAATGAGCAGTTCTTC. Encoded protein: CASSSLLAANTYNEQFF.

This clonotype showed up just a few times. The V and J genes are TRBV3-1 and TRBJ2-2; 8 bases match TRBD1. The CDR3 is 15 residues long. CDR1 is LGHDT, CDR2 YNNKEL, per germline (reference sequence). Germline trimming cut 4 bases from V and 5 bases from J; bases unmatched to any gene: 6. DNA of the CDR3: TGTGCCAGCAGCCCTGGGACAGGACTTACCGGGGAGCTGTTTTTT. Protein: CASSPGTGLTGELFF. The complete variable domain, with remaining parts taken from reference TRBV3-1 and TRBJ2-2, reads DTAVSQTPKYLVTQMGNDKSIKCEQNLGHDTMYWYKQDSKKFLKIMFSYNNKELIINETVPNRFSPKSPDKAHLNLHINSLELGDSAVYFCASSPGTGLTGELFFGEGSRLTVL.

The table lists this clonotype with many counts. The rearrangement uses TRBV13 and TRBJ2-1, with TRBD2 matching 14 bases. CDR1 PRHDT and CDR2 FYEKMQ come from the germline V gene (reference sequence). V was clipped by 2 bases and J by 7 bases; unmatched bases: 1. This CDR3 region has 15 residues. In nucleotides, the CDR3 is TGTGCCAGCAGCTTAAGACTAGCGGGAGGGAATGAGCAGTTCTTC. Translated, it gives CASSLRLAGGNEQFF.